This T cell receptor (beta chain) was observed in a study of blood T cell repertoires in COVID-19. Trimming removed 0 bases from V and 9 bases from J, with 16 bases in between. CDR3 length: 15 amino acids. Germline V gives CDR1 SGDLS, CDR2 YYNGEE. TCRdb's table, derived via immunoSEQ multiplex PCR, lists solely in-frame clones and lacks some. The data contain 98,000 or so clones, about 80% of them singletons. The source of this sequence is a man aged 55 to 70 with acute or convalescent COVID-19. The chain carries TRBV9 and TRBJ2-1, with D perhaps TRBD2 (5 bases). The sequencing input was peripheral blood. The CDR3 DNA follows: TGTGCCAGCAGCGTAGCCGGGCGAGGGCCTGCTGAGCAGTTCTTC. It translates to CASSVAGRGPAEQFF.